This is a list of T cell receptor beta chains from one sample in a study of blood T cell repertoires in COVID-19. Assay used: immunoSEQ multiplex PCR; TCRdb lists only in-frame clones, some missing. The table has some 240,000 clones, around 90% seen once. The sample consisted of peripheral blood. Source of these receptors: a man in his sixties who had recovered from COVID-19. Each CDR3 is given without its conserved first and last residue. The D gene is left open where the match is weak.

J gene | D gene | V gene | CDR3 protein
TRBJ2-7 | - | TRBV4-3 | ASSQTGGYEQY
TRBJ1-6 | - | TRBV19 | ASSIQQKNSPLH
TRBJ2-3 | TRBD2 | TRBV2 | ASSEAPGRGGPSRDTQY
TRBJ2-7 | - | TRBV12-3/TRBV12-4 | ASSAGTSLEQY
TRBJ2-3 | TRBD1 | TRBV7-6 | ASGGQPRVTDTQY
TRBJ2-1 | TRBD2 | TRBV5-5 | ASTQEMAGGNDSNEQF
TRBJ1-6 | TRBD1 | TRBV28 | ASSSPTGPNSPLH
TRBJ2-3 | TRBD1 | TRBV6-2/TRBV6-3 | ASSDRDRTGGTQY
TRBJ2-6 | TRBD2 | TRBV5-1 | ASRLSGGGANVLT
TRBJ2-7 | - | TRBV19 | ASSQQVTPYEQY
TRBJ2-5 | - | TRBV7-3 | ASSPIGGGGETQY
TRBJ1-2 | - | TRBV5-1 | ASTLGLTNYGYT
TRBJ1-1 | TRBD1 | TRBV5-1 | ASSTGTGGGLNTEAF
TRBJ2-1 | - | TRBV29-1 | SVELANSEQF
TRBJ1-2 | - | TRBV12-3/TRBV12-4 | ASSLWSGYT
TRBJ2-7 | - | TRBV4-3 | ASSRKVGWGEAYEQY
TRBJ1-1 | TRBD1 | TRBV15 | ATSRGAGQGTEAF
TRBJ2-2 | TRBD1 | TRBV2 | ANRQGPFTGELF
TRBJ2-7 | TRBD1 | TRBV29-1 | SGGQGSDEQY
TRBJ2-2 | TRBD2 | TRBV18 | ASSPGLAGSNTGELF